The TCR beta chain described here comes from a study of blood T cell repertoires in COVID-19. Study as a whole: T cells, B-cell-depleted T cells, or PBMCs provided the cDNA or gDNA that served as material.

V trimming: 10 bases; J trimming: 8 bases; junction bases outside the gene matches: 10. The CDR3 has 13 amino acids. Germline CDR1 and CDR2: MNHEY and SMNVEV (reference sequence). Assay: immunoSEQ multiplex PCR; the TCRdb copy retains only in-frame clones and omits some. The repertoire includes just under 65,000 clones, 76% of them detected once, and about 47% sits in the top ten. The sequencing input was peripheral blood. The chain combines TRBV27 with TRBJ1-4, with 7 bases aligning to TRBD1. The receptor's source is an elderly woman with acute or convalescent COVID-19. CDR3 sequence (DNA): TGTGCCACAAGGGGACAGATTGGGGAAAAACTGTTTTTT. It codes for CATRGQIGEKLFF.